Each of the 19 T cell receptor beta chains below was sequenced from the same sample in a study of cytomegalovirus exposure and HLA in healthy donors. Using immunoSEQ multiplex PCR, the repertoire was profiled, and TCRdb retains in-frame clones only, with some absent. The sample shows roughly 150,000 clones, just under 90% of them seen only once. Sequenced sample: PBMCs. Source of these receptors: a woman between 18 and 30 years old in good health and CMV-seropositive.

The chain joins TRBV9 to TRBJ2-1; perhaps TRBD1 as D (5 bases). This CDR3 is built from 13 residues. Germline CDR1 SGDLS, CDR2 YYNGEE. The V end was cut by 2 bases, the J end by 7 bases, with 10 bases between. This CDR3 reads CASSVGHRNEQFF. CDR3 coding DNA: TGTGCCAGCAGCGTCGGACATAGGAATGAGCAGTTCTTC.

The chain uses TRBV15 and TRBJ2-1; 7 positions agree with TRBD2. The CDR3 has 17 amino acids. Germline values: CDR1 LNHNV, CDR2 YYDKDF (reference sequence). The junction had 9 bases not matched to a gene; V was cut back by 0 bases and J by 4 bases. This CDR3 reads CATSREGGAGIYNEQFF. Here the CDR3 DNA reads TGTGCCACCAGCAGAGAGGGCGGAGCGGGAATATACAATGAGCAGTTCTTC.

In DNA form, the CDR3 reads TGTGCCAGCAGCCAAGCCGGCAGGGAGAACACCGGGGAGCTGTTTTTT. Its translation is CASSQAGRENTGELFF. This chain uses TRBV4-2 with TRBJ2-2, with TRBD1 as a possible D gene (5 bases). The CDR3 covers 16 residues. Trimming shortened V by 1 base and J by 1 base, and 10 bases separated the two germline ends. CDR1 and CDR2 (germline): LGHNA, YNFKEQ.

V usage is TRBV9 and J usage is TRBJ2-7, with 9 bases fitting TRBD2. The CDR3 loop spans 15 amino acids. Germline V gives CDR1 SGDLS, CDR2 YYNGEE. With 3 bases clipped from V and 2 bases from J, the junction kept 6 bases outside the gene matches. CDR3 region: CASSEGIAGAYEQYF. CDR3 DNA: TGTGCCAGCAGCGAAGGGATAGCGGGGGCCTACGAGCAGTACTTC. The variable domain in full, completed from reference TRBV9 and TRBJ2-7, reads DSGVTQTPKHLITATGQRVTLRCSPRSGDLSVYWYQQSLDQGLQFLIQYYNGEERAKGNILERFSAQQFPDLHSELNLSSLELGDSALYFCASSEGIAGAYEQYFGPGTRLTVT.

J is TRBJ2-7 and V is TRBV29-1; 7 bases match TRBD2. The length of the CDR3 is 14 residues. CDR1 is SQVTM, CDR2 ANQGSEA, per germline. J gave up 1 base and V 3 bases, and 6 bases lay outside the gene matches. CDR3 in DNA: TGCAGCGTTGATGGGGCTAGCGGTTCCTACGAGCAGTACTTC. The encoded protein is CSVDGASGSYEQYF.

The chain is built from TRBV7-9 and TRBJ2-1; 8 bases map to TRBD2. The CDR3 loop spans 14 amino acids. Germline loops: CDR1 SEHNR, CDR2 FQNEAQ (reference sequence). V shed 7 bases and J 8 bases; nucleotides not matched to a gene: 10. The CDR3 DNA reads TGTGCCAGCACCGACAGCGGGAGTTGGGATGAGCAGTTCTTC. Translated: CASTDSGSWDEQFF.

This chain links TRBV19 with TRBJ2-7; D is perhaps TRBD1 (6 bases). Deletions cut 5 bases from V and 3 bases from J, with 8 bases between. Germline V gene sequence: CDR1 LNHDA, CDR2 SQIVND (reference sequence). The CDR3 contains 12 residues. DNA of the CDR3: TGTGCCAGTAGTGAAGGGGGCTACGAGCAGTACTTC. Its translation is CASSEGGYEQYF.

The chain has TRBV9 and TRBJ2-1, with 10 bases fitting TRBD1. CDR1 is SGDLS and CDR2 is YYNGEE in the germline V gene. With 0 bases clipped from V and 13 bases from J, the junction kept 10 bases outside the gene matches. CDR3 length: 15 amino acids. As DNA, the CDR3 is TGTGCCAGCAGCGTAGAAGTAATCGGGACAGGGGCACAGTTCTTC. As protein: CASSVEVIGTGAQFF.

V gene TRBV19 combines with J gene TRBJ2-1; D remains ambiguous. CDR1 and CDR2 from the germline V gene are LNHDA and SQIVND (reference sequence). The CDR3 contains 14 residues. V lost 3 bases and J 1 base, leaving 7 bases between the germline ends. Here the CDR3 reads CASSITSSYNEQFF. The DNA for the CDR3 is TGTGCCAGTAGTATTACGAGTTCCTACAATGAGCAGTTCTTC.

The chain recombines TRBV9 with TRBJ2-2, with D possibly TRBD2 on 6 matching bases. Germline V lookup: CDR1 SGDLS, CDR2 YYNGEE. The CDR3 is 15 residues long. Trimming cost V 0 bases and J 2 bases, with 8 bases left between them. CDR3 in DNA: TGTGCCAGCAGCGTAGCGGGAGTTAACACCGGGGAGCTGTTTTTT. Encoded protein: CASSVAGVNTGELFF.

This rearrangement joins TRBV12-5 to TRBJ2-7; D not certain. This CDR3 has 12 residues. V was clipped by 7 bases and J by 6 bases, with 13 bases between them. Germline lookup yields CDR1 LGHNT and CDR2 FRNRAP. CDR3 sequence: CASAPSVGEQYF. CDR3 DNA: TGTGCTAGTGCCCCGTCGGTTGGCGAGCAGTACTTC.

This clone was seen once. This chain links TRBV27 with TRBJ2-3; TRBD1 might be the D (6 bases). The length of the CDR3 is 14 residues. The germline V gene encodes CDR1 MNHEY and CDR2 SMNVEV (reference sequence). V was clipped by 10 bases and J by 4 bases, with 18 bases between them. The CDR3, as DNA: TGTGCCACCTCGCAGGGCAGGGGATCAGATACGCAGTATTTT. This gives the protein CATSQGRGSDTQYF.

The genes are TRBV2 and TRBJ1-1; a weak D match, TRBD1 (5 bases). The germline V gene encodes CDR1 SNHLY and CDR2 FYNNEI. This CDR3 has 11 amino acids. V lost 9 bases and J lost 1, with 6 bases in between. CDR3 coding DNA: TGTGCCAGGACAGAGAACACTGAAGCTTTCTTT. Its protein product is CARTENTEAFF.

The J gene is TRBJ2-7, the V gene TRBV7-9; a weak D match, TRBD1 (6 bases). Germline-derived CDR1 and CDR2 are SEHNR and FQNEAQ (reference sequence). This CDR3 is built from 15 residues. V lost 6 bases and J 2 bases, leaving 17 bases between the germline ends. CDR3 in amino acids: CASSLHGDTTYEQYF. The CDR3 DNA reads TGTGCCAGCAGTCTTCACGGGGACACTACCTACGAGCAGTACTTC.

The table lists this clone with a count of one. This chain connects TRBV6-1 to TRBJ1-2; D is unclear. V was shortened by 6 bases and J by 2 bases, with 10 bases between the two germline ends. The CDR3 length is 13 residues. Germline values: CDR1 MNHNS, CDR2 SASEGT. The CDR3 DNA is TGTGCCAGCAGCGAAAATAGAAACTATGGCTACACCTTC. Translating gives CASSENRNYGYTF.

The CDR3 protein is CASSRGTSGAYEQYF. CDR3 nucleotides: TGTGCCAGCAGCCGGGGGACTAGCGGAGCCTACGAGCAGTACTTC. The chain recombines TRBV4-2 with TRBJ2-7; TRBD2 agrees at 11 bases. This CDR3 contains 15 residues. CDR1 LGHNA and CDR2 YNFKEQ come from the germline V gene. With 4 bases clipped from V and 2 bases from J, the junction kept 4 bases outside the gene matches.

In nucleotides, the CDR3 is TGTGCCAGTAGTATGAAGGGACTGGGACGAGGCTATGGCTACACCTTC. This codes for CASSMKGLGRGYGYTF. This rearrangement joins TRBV19 to TRBJ1-2; a weak D match, TRBD1 (5 bases). The V gene lost 3 bases and the J gene lost 4 bases, with 18 bases spanning the gap. The CDR3 contains 16 residues. Looked up from germline, CDR1 is LNHDA and CDR2 is SQIVND (reference sequence).

The genes are TRBV5-6 and TRBJ2-7, with 7 bases fitting TRBD1. The CDR3 totals 15 residues. The V segment lost 4 bases and the J segment 0 bases; nucleotides outside the gene matches: 7. CDR1 SGHDT and CDR2 YYEEEE come from the germline V gene. CDR3 in amino acids: CASSLGTAASYEQYF. DNA of the CDR3: TGTGCCAGCAGCCTAGGGACAGCTGCCTCCTACGAGCAGTACTTC.

This clone was counted a single time. The chain has TRBV4-3 and TRBJ2-1, with D perhaps TRBD2 (6 bases). Germline CDR1 reads LGHNA; CDR2 reads YSLEER. The length of the CDR3 is 15 residues. V was cut by 1 base and J by 2 bases, with 9 bases left in between. In nucleotides, the CDR3 is TGCGCCAGCAGCCAAGTTAGCGGCCCCTACAATGAGCAGTTCTTC. As protein: CASSQVSGPYNEQFF.